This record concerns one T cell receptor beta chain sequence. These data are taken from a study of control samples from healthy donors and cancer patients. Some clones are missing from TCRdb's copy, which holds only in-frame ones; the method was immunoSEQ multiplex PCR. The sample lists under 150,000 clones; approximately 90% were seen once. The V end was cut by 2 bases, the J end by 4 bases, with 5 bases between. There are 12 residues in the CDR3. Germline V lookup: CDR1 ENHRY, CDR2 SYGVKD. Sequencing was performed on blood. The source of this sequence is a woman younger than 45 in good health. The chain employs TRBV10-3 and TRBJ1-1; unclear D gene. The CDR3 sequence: CAISERSTEAFF. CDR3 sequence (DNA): TGTGCCATCAGTGAGAGGTCCACTGAAGCTTTCTTT.